The rows below give T cell receptor beta chains drawn from one sample of a study of cytomegalovirus exposure and HLA in healthy donors. Data came from immunoSEQ multiplex PCR; TCRdb stores just in-frame clones and leaves some out. This table has 120,000 or so clones, about 80% appearing once. The sample taken for sequencing was PBMCs. Receptor source: a woman aged 40 to 50 in good health and CMV-seropositive. Each CDR3 is given with its conserved first and last residue. A D gene is named only where the DNA matches it firmly. Where a row states a size, it is once, few, many or the class of an expanded clone; other rows omit it.

>NA|TRBJ2-2|TRBD1|TRBV5-5
TGTGCCAGCAGCTTGACAGGGGACACCGGGGAGCTGTTTTTT
CASSLTGDTGELFF
>NA|TRBJ2-7|NA|TRBV19
TGTGCCAGTAGTATTGCAGGGCGCATGGACGCGCCCGAGCAGTACTTC
CASSIAGRMDAPEQYF
>NA|TRBJ2-7|NA|TRBV9
TGTGCCAGCAGCTCTACAGGCAGGGATATGTCCTGCGAGCAGTACTTC
CASSSTGRDMSCEQYF
>NA|TRBJ2-1|NA|TRBV6-6
TGTGCCAGCAGTGTTACTAACTACCACAATGAGCAGTTCTTC
CASSVTNYHNEQFF
>NA|TRBJ1-5|TRBD1|TRBV6-1
TGTGCCAGCAGGAGGACAGGGGACAATCAGCCCCAGCATTTT
CASRRTGDNQPQHF
>NA|TRBJ2-3|NA|TRBV11-2
TGTGCCAGCAGCTTTTTTGAGACAGTGACAGATACGCAGTATTTT
CASSFFETVTDTQYF
>NA|TRBJ2-4|TRBD2|TRBV18
TGTGCCAGCTCACAAACTAGCGGGAGTACCGAGGGCATTCAGTACTTC
CASSQTSGSTEGIQYF
>NA|TRBJ2-1|NA|TRBV4-3
TGCGCCAGCAGCCCCCGGGACTTCAACAATGAGCAGTTCTTC
CASSPRDFNNEQFF
>NA|TRBJ1-2|NA|TRBV9
TGTGCCAGCAGCGCCCCGGACAGCCGAGGGGATGGCTACACCTTC
CASSAPDSRGDGYTF
>NA|TRBJ2-7|TRBD2|TRBV5-8
TGTGCCAGCACCACTTCCCTGGGGACTAGCGGTTACTACGAGCAGTACTTC
CASTTSLGTSGYYEQYF
>NA|TRBJ1-1|NA|TRBV11-1
TGTGCCAGCAGCCCAGTGGGGGGAGTTGGCACTGAAGCTTTCTTT
CASSPVGGVGTEAFF
>NA|TRBJ2-7|TRBD1|TRBV6-5
TGTGCCAGCAGTTACAACTTTGGGGCAGGGGGCGAGCAGTACTTC
CASSYNFGAGGEQYF
>once|TRBJ1-2|NA|TRBV27
TGTGCCAGCAGTTTCCTATCGGAAGTCCAAACAGGTGGCTACACCTTC
CASSFLSEVQTGGYTF
>NA|TRBJ1-1|TRBD1|TRBV30
TGTGCCTGGAGCTCCACAGGGGGCACTGAAGCTTTCTTT
CAWSSTGGTEAFF
>NA|TRBJ2-7|NA|TRBV11-1
TGTGCCAGCAGCTTAAAGACAGAGCAGTACTTC
CASSLKTEQYF
>NA|TRBJ1-2|NA|TRBV4-1
TGCGCCAGCAGCTATGGGTCGCAGGGCTATGGCTACACCTTC
CASSYGSQGYGYTF
>NA|TRBJ2-5|TRBD1|TRBV30
TGTGCCTGGAGTAGGGACAGGGAGCAGACCCAGTACTTC
CAWSRDREQTQYF
>NA|TRBJ2-1|TRBD2|TRBV7-9
TGTGCCAGCAGCCCGGGACTAGCGGGAGGGGGTGAGCAGTTCTTC
CASSPGLAGGGEQFF
>NA|TRBJ2-1|TRBD1|TRBV7-9
TGTGCCAGCAGCTTCGGGACAGGGAATGAGCAGTTCTTC
CASSFGTGNEQFF
>NA|TRBJ2-1|NA|TRBV7-3
TGTGCCAGCAGCTTAACAGGAGGACTCGATGAGCAGTTCTTC
CASSLTGGLDEQFF
>few|TRBJ1-1|NA|TRBV7-3
TGTGCCAGCAGCTTAGCACCTGACAGTCCTCGAACTGAAGCTTTCTTT
CASSLAPDSPRTEAFF
>NA|TRBJ2-2|TRBD2|TRBV11-3
TGTGCCAGCAGCAGACTAGCGGGAGGGCCCGGCACCGGGGAGCTGTTTTTT
CASSRLAGGPGTGELFF
>NA|TRBJ2-7|TRBD2|TRBV11-3
TGTGCCAGCAGCTCCTCTAGCGGGAGTGTGTACGAGCAGTACTTC
CASSSSSGSVYEQYF
>NA|TRBJ2-1|TRBD2|TRBV5-1
TGCGCCAGCAAGTATAGCGGGACCCGATCGAACAATGAGCAGTTCTTC
CASKYSGTRSNNEQFF
>once|TRBJ1-4|NA|TRBV29-1
TGCAGCGTTGAAATTCAGGGGAATGAAAAACTGTTTTTT
CSVEIQGNEKLFF
>NA|TRBJ1-2|TRBD1|TRBV19
TGTGCCAGTAGTCCACAGGGGGCGGCTAACTATGGCTACACCTTC
CASSPQGAANYGYTF